This TCR beta chain was documented in a study of T cell changes during pregnancy in multiple sclerosis. This table comes from immunoSEQ multiplex PCR, and its TCRdb copy is limited to in-frame clones, with some not included. The sample has about 56,000 clones; about 88% are singletons. J was trimmed by 6 bases and V by 6 bases; bases with no gene match: 7. This CDR3 has 14 residues. CDR1 and CDR2 from the germline V gene are SNHLY and FYNNEI. The sample in question was peripheral blood, obtained after pregnancy. The chain couples TRBV2 to TRBJ2-1, with TRBD2 matching 8 bases. The source is a female donor with multiple sclerosis, enrolled in a pregnancy study. CDR3 nucleotides: TGTGCCAGCAGGGTAGCGGGAAGGGGCAATGAGCAGTTCTTC. Translating gives CASRVAGRGNEQFF.